This T cell receptor beta chain was identified in a study of neurological immune-mediated disorders. Ten or more counts support this clonotype. Germline V gene data show CDR1 as SGHTA and CDR2 as FQGNSA. With 1 base removed from V and 1 base from J, the gap between germline ends came to 8 bases. The CDR3 contains 14 residues. 5'RACE with 10-nucleotide random UMIs produced the cDNA. A single record per CDR3 protein comes from TCRdb applying MiXCR to the 5' RACE reads. The table includes approximately 30,000 distinct CDR3 sequences, 21% detected once. The unsorted libraries were made from 2 million PBMCs kept at -80 C.

This TCR was sampled from a woman in her sixties in good health. Material: PBMCs. J is TRBJ2-7 and V is TRBV7-2; D may be TRBD1 (5 bases). The CDR3 loop reads CASSLGPGSYEQYF. CDR3 sequence (DNA): TGTGCCAGCAGCTTAGGTCCAGGGTCCTACGAGCAGTACTTC.